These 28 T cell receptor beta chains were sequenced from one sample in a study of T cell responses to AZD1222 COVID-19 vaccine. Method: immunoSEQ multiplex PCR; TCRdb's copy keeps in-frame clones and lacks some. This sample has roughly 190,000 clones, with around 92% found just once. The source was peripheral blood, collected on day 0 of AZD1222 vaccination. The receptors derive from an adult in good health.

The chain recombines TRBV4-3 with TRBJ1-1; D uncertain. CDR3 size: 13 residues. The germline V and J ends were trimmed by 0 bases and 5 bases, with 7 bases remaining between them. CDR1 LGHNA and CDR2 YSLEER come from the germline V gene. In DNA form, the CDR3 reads TGCGCCAGCAGCCAAGATCGGGAAACTGAAGCTTTCTTT. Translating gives CASSQDRETEAFF.

CDR3 loop: CASSGTGYNEQFF. CDR3 nucleotide sequence: TGTGCCAGCAGTGGGACAGGGTACAATGAGCAGTTCTTC. This sequence joins TRBV12-3 or TRBV12-4 and TRBJ2-1; 9 nucleotides agree with TRBD1. The CDR3 consists of 13 residues. V shed 5 bases and J 4 bases; nucleotides not matched to a gene: 0.

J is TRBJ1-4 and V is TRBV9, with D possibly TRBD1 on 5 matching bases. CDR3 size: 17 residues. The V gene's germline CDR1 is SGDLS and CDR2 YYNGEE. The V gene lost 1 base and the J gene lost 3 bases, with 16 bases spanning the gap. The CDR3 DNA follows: TGTGCCAGCAGCGTACGGGACGGGGCGGCGGCTAATGAAAAACTGTTTTTT. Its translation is CASSVRDGAAANEKLFF. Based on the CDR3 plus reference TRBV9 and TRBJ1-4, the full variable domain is DSGVTQTPKHLITATGQRVTLRCSPRSGDLSVYWYQQSLDQGLQFLIQYYNGEERAKGNILERFSAQQFPDLHSELNLSSLELGDSALYFCASSVRDGAAANEKLFFGSGTQLSVL.

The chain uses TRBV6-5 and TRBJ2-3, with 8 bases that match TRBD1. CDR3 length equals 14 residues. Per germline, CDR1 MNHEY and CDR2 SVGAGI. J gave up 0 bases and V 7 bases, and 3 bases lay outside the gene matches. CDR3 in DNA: TGTGCCAGCAACACAGGGGGTAGCACAGATACGCAGTATTTT. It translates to CASNTGGSTDTQYF.

The CDR3 region is CASSESFTGELFF. DNA for the CDR3: TGTGCCAGCAGTGAAAGTTTCACCGGGGAGCTGTTTTTT. V is TRBV6-1 and J is TRBJ2-2, with no clear D. The germline gives CDR1 MNHNS, CDR2 SASEGT. CDR3 length: 13 amino acids. The V end lost 2 bases, the J end lost 4 bases, and 5 bases lay between the germline ends.

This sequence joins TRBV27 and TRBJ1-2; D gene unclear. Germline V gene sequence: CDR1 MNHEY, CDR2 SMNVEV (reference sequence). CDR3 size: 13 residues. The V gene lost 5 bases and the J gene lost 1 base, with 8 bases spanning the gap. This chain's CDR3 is CASSTGRNYGYTF. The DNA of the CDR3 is TGTGCCAGCAGTACGGGCCGTAACTATGGCTACACCTTC.

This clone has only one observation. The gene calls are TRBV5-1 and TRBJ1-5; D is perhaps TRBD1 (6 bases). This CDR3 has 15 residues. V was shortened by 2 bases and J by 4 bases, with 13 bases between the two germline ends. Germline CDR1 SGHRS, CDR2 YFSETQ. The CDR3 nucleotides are TGCGCCAGCAGCTTAGCAGGGGCCCGGAATCAGCCCCAGCATTTT. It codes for CASSLAGARNQPQHF.

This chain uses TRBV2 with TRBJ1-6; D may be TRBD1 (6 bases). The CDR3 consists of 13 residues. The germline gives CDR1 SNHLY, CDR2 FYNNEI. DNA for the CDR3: TGTGCGACCTCCTCGGGGGGCAATTCACCCCTCCACTTT. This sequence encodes CATSSGGNSPLHF.

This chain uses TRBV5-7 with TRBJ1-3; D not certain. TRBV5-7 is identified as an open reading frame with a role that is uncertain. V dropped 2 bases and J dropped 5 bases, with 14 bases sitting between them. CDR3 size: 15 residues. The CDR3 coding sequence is TGTGCCAGCAGCTTTCGTGCGCAGTGGCGAAACACCATATATTTT. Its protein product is CASSFRAQWRNTIYF.

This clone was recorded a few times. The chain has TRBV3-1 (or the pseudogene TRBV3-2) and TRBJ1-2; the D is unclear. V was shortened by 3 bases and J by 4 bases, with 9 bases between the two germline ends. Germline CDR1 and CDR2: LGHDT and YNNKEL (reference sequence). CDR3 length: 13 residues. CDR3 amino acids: CASSQAYSYGYTF. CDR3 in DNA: TGTGCCAGCAGCCAGGCCTACAGCTATGGCTACACCTTC.

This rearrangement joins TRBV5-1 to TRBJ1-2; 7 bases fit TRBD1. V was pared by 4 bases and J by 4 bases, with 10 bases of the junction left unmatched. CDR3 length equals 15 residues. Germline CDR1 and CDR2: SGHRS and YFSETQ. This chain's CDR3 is CASSPDPGQSYGYTF. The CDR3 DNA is TGCGCCAGCAGCCCGGACCCGGGACAGTCCTATGGCTACACCTTC.

The CDR3, as DNA: TGTGCCAGCAGCTTAAGCCGGCTAGCGGGAGAAGAGACCCAGTACTTC. Translation gives CASSLSRLAGEETQYF. The rearrangement joins TRBV7-9 to TRBJ2-5, with 10 bases matching TRBD2. Unmatched junction bases numbered 6, after V lost 2 bases and J lost 3 bases. This CDR3 has 16 residues. Germline V gene data show CDR1 as SEHNR and CDR2 as FQNEAQ (reference sequence).

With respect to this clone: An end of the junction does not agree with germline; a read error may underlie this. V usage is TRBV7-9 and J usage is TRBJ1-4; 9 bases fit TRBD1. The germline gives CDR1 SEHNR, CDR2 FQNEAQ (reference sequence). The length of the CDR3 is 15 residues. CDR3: CASSPWDRAKEKLFF. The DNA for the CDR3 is TGTGCCAGCAGCCCATGGGACAGGGCTAAGGAAAAACTGTTTTTT. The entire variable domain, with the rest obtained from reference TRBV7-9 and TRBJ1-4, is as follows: DTGVSQNPRHKITKRGQNVTFRCDPISEHNRLYWYRQTLGQGPEFLTYFQNEAQLEKSRLLSDRFSAERPKGSFSTLEIQRTEQGDSAMYLCASSPWDRAKEKLFFGSGTQLSVL.

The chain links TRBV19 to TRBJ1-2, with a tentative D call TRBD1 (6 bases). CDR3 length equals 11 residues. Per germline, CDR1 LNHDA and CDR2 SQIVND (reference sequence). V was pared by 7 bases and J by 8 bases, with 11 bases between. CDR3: CASNGGTGYTF. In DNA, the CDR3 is TGTGCCAGTAACGGAGGGACAGGCTACACCTTC.

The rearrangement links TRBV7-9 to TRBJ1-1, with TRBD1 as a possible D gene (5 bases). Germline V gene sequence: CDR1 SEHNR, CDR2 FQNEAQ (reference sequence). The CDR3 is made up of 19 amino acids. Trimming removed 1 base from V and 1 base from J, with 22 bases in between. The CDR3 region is CASSLVGLRFQGWNTEAFF. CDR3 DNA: TGTGCCAGCAGCTTAGTTGGACTACGTTTCCAGGGATGGAACACTGAAGCTTTCTTT.

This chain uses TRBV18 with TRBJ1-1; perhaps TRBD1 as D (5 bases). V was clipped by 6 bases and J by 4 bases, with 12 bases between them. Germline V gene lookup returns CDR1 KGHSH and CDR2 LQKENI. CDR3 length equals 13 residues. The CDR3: CASSSSRGTEAFF. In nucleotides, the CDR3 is TGTGCCAGCTCGTCCAGTAGGGGCACTGAAGCTTTCTTT.

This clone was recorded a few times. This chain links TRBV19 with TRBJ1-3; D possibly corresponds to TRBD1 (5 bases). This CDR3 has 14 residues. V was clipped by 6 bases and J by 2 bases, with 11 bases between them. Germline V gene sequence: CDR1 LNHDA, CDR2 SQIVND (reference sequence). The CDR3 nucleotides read TGTGCCAGTAGCCTGGGGCCGGCTGGAAACACCATATATTTT. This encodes CASSLGPAGNTIYF.

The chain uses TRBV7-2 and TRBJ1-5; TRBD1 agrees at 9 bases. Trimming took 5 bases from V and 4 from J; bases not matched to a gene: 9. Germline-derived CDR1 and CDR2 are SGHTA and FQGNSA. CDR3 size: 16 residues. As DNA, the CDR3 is TGTGCCAGCAGCGGAACCGGGACAGGGTCTAATCAGCCCCAGCATTTT. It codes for CASSGTGTGSNQPQHF.

The CDR3 protein is CASNRPGYEQYF. The CDR3 DNA sequence: TGTGCCAGCAACCGCCCCGGGTACGAGCAGTACTTC. The V gene is TRBV9, the J gene TRBJ2-7; D is ambiguous. V was pared by 6 bases and J by 4 bases, with 11 bases between. CDR1 and CDR2 (germline): SGDLS, YYNGEE. The CDR3 spans 12 residues. Together with reference TRBV9 and TRBJ2-7, the CDR3 gives the full variable domain: DSGVTQTPKHLITATGQRVTLRCSPRSGDLSVYWYQQSLDQGLQFLIQYYNGEERAKGNILERFSAQQFPDLHSELNLSSLELGDSALYFCASNRPGYEQYFGPGTRLTVT.

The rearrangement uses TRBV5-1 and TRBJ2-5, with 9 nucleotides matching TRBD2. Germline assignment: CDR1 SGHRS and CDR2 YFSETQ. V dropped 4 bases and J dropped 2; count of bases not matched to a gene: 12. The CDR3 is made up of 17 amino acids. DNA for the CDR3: TGCGCCAGCAGCGCGGCCCTTAGGGCGGGGGGGCAAGAGACCCAGTACTTC. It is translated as CASSAALRAGGQETQYF. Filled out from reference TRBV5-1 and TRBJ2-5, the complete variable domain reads KAGVTQTPRYLIKTRGQQVTLSCSPISGHRSVSWYQQTPGQGLQFLFEYFSETQRNKGNFPGRFSGRQFSNSRSEMNVSTLELGDSALYLCASSAALRAGGQETQYFGPGTRLLVL.

CDR3 sequence (DNA): TGTGCCAGCAGTTCTCGGACGGTAAACAATCAGCCCCAGCATTTT. It translates to CASSSRTVNNQPQHF. The chain combines TRBV6-9 with TRBJ1-5, with no clear D. This CDR3 contains 15 residues. Germline-derived CDR1 and CDR2 are MNHGY and SVAAGI. V gave up 4 bases and J gave up 3 bases, with 13 bases separating them.

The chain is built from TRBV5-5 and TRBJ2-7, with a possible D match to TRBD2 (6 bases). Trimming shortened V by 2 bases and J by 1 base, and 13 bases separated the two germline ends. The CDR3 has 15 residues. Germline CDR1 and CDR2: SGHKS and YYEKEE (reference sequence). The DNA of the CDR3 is TGTGCCAGCAGCTTATTAGCGGACGGATCCTACGAGCAGTACTTC. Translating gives CASSLLADGSYEQYF.

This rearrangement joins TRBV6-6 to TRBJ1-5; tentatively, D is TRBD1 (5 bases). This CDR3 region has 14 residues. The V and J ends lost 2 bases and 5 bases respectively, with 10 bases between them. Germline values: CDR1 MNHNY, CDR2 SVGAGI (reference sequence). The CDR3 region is CASSYRGTDQPQHF. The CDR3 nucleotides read TGTGCCAGCAGTTACCGAGGGACTGATCAGCCCCAGCATTTT.

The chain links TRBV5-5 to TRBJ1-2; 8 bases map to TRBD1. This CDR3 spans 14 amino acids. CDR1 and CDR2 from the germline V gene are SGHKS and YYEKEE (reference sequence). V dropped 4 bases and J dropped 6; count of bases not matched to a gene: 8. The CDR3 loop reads CASSPGDRFHGYTF. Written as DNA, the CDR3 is TGTGCCAGCAGCCCCGGGGACAGGTTTCATGGCTACACCTTC.

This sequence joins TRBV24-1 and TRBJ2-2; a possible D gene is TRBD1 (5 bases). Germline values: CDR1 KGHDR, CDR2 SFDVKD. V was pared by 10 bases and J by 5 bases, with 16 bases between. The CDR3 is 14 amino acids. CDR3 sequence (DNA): TGTGCCACTCGACGCGGTCAGGGTACCGGGGAGCTGTTTTTT. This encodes CATRRGQGTGELFF.

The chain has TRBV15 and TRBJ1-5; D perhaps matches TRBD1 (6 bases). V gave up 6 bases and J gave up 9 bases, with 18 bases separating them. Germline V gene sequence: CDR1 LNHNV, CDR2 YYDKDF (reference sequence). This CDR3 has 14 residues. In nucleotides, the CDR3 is TGTGCCACCAGTTCCTTACAGGGATTGGGGCCCCAGCATTTT. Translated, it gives CATSSLQGLGPQHF. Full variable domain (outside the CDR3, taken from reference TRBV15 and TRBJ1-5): DAMVIQNPRYQVTQFGKPVTLSCSQTLNHNVMYWYQQKSSQAPKLLFHYYDKDFNNEADTPDNFQSRRPNTSFCFLDIRSPGLGDTAMYLCATSSLQGLGPQHFGDGTRLSIL.

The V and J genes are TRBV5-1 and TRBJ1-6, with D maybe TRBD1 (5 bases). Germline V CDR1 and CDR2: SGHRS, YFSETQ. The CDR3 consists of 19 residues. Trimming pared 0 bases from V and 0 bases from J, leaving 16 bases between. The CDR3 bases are TGCGCCAGCAGCTTGGGAGCCAGGGAGGGAAGCTCCTATAATTCACCCCTCCACTTT. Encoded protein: CASSLGAREGSSYNSPLHF.

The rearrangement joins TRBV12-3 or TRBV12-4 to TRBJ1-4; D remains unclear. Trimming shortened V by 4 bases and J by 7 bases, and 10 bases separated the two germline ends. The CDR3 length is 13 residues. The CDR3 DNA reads TGTGCCAGCAGTTCCCGAGGGCCTGAAAAACTGTTTTTT. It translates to CASSSRGPEKLFF.